This T cell receptor beta chain originates from a study of control samples from healthy donors and cancer patients. Deletions cut 4 bases from V and 4 bases from J, with 14 bases between. CDR3 length equals 14 residues. Germline V gene lookup returns CDR1 SGHTS and CDR2 YDEGEE. Method: immunoSEQ multiplex PCR; TCRdb's copy keeps in-frame clones and lacks some. The sample has about 120,000 clones, more than 80% seen once. This receptor was obtained from a woman between 50 and 59 years old with colorectal cancer. This rearrangement joins TRBV5-8 to TRBJ1-1; no clear D gene. Sequences were obtained from PBMCs. The CDR3 DNA reads as TGTGCCAGCAGCCACGGTCTCCGGGGCACTGAAGCTTTCTTT. It is translated as CASSHGLRGTEAFF.